Listed below are T cell receptor beta chains from one sample, sequenced in a study of siplizumab effects on memory and regulatory T cells. This table comes from immunoSEQ multiplex PCR, and its TCRdb copy is limited to in-frame clones, with some not included. The sample has tens of thousands of clones, around four fifths seen once. Sample: memory CD4+ T cells sorted from blood. Source of these receptors: a human donor in good health. Both conserved end residues are part of each CDR3. D genes are given only for firm matches. Some rows have no size entry. The others give once, few or many, or a class for an expanded clone.

.,TRBD1,TRBV9,TRBJ1-1,CASSSGTGWNTEAFF,TGTGCCAGCAGCTCAGGGACAGGGTGGAACACTGAAGCTTTCTTT
.,.,TRBV19,TRBJ1-1,CASSIDPQNGEAFF,TGTGCCAGTAGTATAGATCCCCAGAACGGTGAAGCCTTCTTT
.,TRBD1,TRBV6-5,TRBJ2-5,CASSLRTGEETQYF,TGTGCCAGCAGCCTTCGTACAGGGGAAGAGACCCAGTACTTC
.,.,TRBV5-1,TRBJ2-2,CASSFRTETELFF,TGCGCCAGCAGCTTTCGGACGGAAACCGAGCTGTTTTTT
.,.,TRBV19,TRBJ2-5,CASSRPDGQETQYF,TGTGCCAGTAGCAGGCCGGACGGCCAAGAGACCCAGTACTTC
few,.,TRBV19,TRBJ1-1,CASRSRANTEAFF,TGTGCCAGTAGGTCGAGGGCGAACACTGAAGCTTTCTTT
.,.,TRBV18,TRBJ2-7,CASAGFSRGNYEQYF,TGTGCCAGCGCAGGGTTCAGCAGGGGCAATTACGAGCAGTACTTC
.,.,TRBV12-5,TRBJ1-6,CASGLGGEGSPLHF,TGTGCTAGTGGTTTGGGGGGGGAAGGATCACCCCTCCACTTT
.,.,TRBV27,TRBJ2-1,CASSYGTLRSNEQFF,TGTGCCAGCAGTTACGGGACTCTCCGCTCGAATGAGCAGTTCTTC
.,TRBD2,TRBV5-1,TRBJ2-2,CASSPRFSGSRNTGELFF,TGCGCCAGCAGCCCTCGGTTTAGCGGGAGTCGGAACACCGGGGAGCTGTTTTTT
.,.,TRBV6-1,TRBJ1-1,CASSLQGRAEAFF,TGTGCCAGCAGTCTTCAAGGTAGGGCTGAAGCTTTCTTT
once,.,TRBV19,TRBJ1-4,CATRTLQATNEKLFF,TGTGCCACCAGGACTTTACAGGCGACTAATGAAAAACTGTTTTTT
.,.,TRBV7-3,TRBJ1-1,CASSPGQPQRTEAFF,TGTGCCAGCAGCCCCGGACAGCCTCAGAGGACTGAAGCTTTCTTT
.,.,TRBV6-6,TRBJ2-1,CASSRRVDEQFF,TGTGCCAGCAGCAGAAGAGTCGATGAGCAGTTCTTC
.,.,TRBV6-6,TRBJ1-5,CASSPQTPSSNQPQHF,TGTGCCAGCAGCCCCCAGACACCTTCTAGCAATCAGCCCCAGCATTTT
.,.,TRBV2,TRBJ2-5,CASSLLLQETQYF,TGTGCCAGCAGCTTACTGTTACAAGAGACCCAGTACTTC
.,.,TRBV19,TRBJ1-2,CASSRLGAGYTF,TGTGCCAGTAGTAGGTTGGGCGCTGGCTACACCTTC
.,.,TRBV6-5,TRBJ2-1,CASSKRDEQFF,TGTGCCAGCAGCAAACGGGATGAGCAGTTCTTC
.,.,TRBV5-4,TRBJ2-2,CASRRGGPGGELFF,TGTGCCAGCAGAAGGGGGGGGCCCGGCGGGGAGCTGTTTTTT
.,.,TRBV25-1,TRBJ2-3,CASSPGSRTDTQYF,TGTGCCAGCAGTCCGGGATCACGCACAGATACGCAGTATTTT
.,.,TRBV2,TRBJ1-4,CASSDSSGLRTTNEKLFF,TGTGCCAGCAGCGATTCGTCGGGCCTCCGAACAACTAATGAAAAACTGTTTTTT
.,.,TRBV5-1,TRBJ2-5,CASSSLGSSQGETQYF,TGCGCCAGCAGCTCTCTCGGTTCCTCGCAGGGGGAGACCCAGTACTTC
.,TRBD1,TRBV7-2,TRBJ2-1,CASSLGQGYRQFF,TGTGCCAGCAGCTTGGGACAGGGATACAGGCAGTTCTTC
.,.,TRBV5-4,TRBJ2-3,CASSTSGGADTQYF,TGTGCCAGCAGCACGTCCGGTGGCGCAGATACGCAGTATTTT
.,TRBD1,TRBV14,TRBJ2-3,CASSQPGQGTQYF,TGTGCCAGCAGCCAGCCGGGACAGGGGACGCAGTATTTT
once,.,TRBV11-3,TRBJ2-1,CASSLDGDVEQFF,TGTGCCAGCAGCTTAGATGGGGATGTTGAGCAGTTCTTC
.,TRBD2,TRBV5-1,TRBJ2-5,CASRTSGNVETQYF,TGCGCCAGCAGGACTAGCGGGAACGTAGAGACCCAGTACTTC
few,TRBD2,TRBV5-1,TRBJ2-2,CASSLVAGNTGELFF,TGCGCCAGCAGCTTGGTAGCGGGGAACACCGGGGAGCTGTTTTTT
.,TRBD1,TRBV5-1,TRBJ2-5,CASSVGQGAGEETQYF,TGCGCCAGCAGCGTGGGACAGGGGGCTGGGGAAGAGACCCAGTACTTC
few,.,TRBV7-9,TRBJ2-7,CASSLTGDEQYF,TGTGCCAGCAGCTTAACCGGCGACGAGCAGTACTTC
.,TRBD1,TRBV5-1,TRBJ1-1,CASSPGTGNTEAFF,TGCGCCAGCAGCCCAGGGACAGGGAACACTGAAGCTTTCTTT
.,.,TRBV9,TRBJ1-5,CASSVGSLSNQPQHF,TGTGCCAGCAGCGTAGGGTCACTTAGCAATCAGCCCCAGCATTTT
.,.,TRBV9,TRBJ1-5,CASSVYEHSNQPQHF,TGTGCCAGCAGCGTCTACGAGCATAGCAATCAGCCCCAGCATTTT
few,TRBD1,TRBV19,TRBJ1-4,CASSIPRDRGLKLFF,TGTGCCAGTAGTATTCCCCGGGACAGGGGCTTAAAACTGTTTTTT
.,.,TRBV19,TRBJ2-3,CASSRGEMGTDTQYF,TGTGCCAGTAGTAGGGGAGAAATGGGCACAGATACGCAGTATTTT
.,TRBD2,TRBV5-1,TRBJ2-7,CASSPGTSGIYEQYF,TGCGCCAGCAGTCCCGGGACTAGCGGGATCTACGAGCAGTACTTC
.,.,TRBV29-1,TRBJ2-7,CSVFYSYEQYF,TGCAGCGTCTTCTATTCCTACGAGCAGTACTTC
.,.,TRBV5-4,TRBJ2-1,CASSPLQGGHEQFF,TGTGCCAGCAGCCCCCTACAGGGAGGTCATGAGCAGTTCTTC
.,.,TRBV7-2,TRBJ1-2,CASSLWDPALNYGYTF,TGTGCCAGCAGCTTATGGGACCCCGCGCTCAACTATGGCTACACCTTC
.,.,TRBV30,TRBJ1-6,CAWRDRRDSPLHF,TGTGCCTGGAGAGACAGGAGAGATTCACCCCTCCACTTT
.,TRBD1,TRBV29-1,TRBJ1-2,CSGVDRGLGYTF,TGCAGCGGTGTTGACAGGGGGTTAGGCTACACCTTC
.,.,TRBV19,TRBJ1-1,CASRTQSPTEAFF,TGTGCCAGTAGGACCCAATCACCCACTGAAGCTTTCTTT